The 25 T cell receptor beta chains below come from one sample, sequenced in a study of blood T cells in healthy people across ages. A second PCR of 7 to 11 cycles used a sample-barcoded 5' primer and a J-beta primer mix. TCRdb recomputed calls from the 5' RACE reads with MiXCR, one row per CDR3 protein. The data hold roughly 1.9 million distinct CDR3 sequences, with about 39% observed a single time. Material: blood. Receptor source: a human donor in good health.

The chain carries TRBV20-1 and TRBJ2-7; D is perhaps TRBD1 (5 bases). Germline CDR1 is DFQATT and CDR2 is SNEGSKA (reference sequence). This CDR3 comprises 14 residues. Trimming left V 0 bases short and J 3 bases short, with 12 bases between. The CDR3 DNA sequence: TGCAGTGCTAGAGATTCAGGACAAGACTACGAGCAGTACTTC. Translated, it gives CSARDSGQDYEQYF.

This clonotype was counted many times. V gene TRBV4-3 combines with J gene TRBJ2-7; the D call may be TRBD1 or TRBD2 (6 bases each). The CDR3 is made up of 17 amino acids. Germline V gene sequence: CDR1 LGHNA, CDR2 YSLEER. Between the trimmed V and J ends, which lost 0 bases and 3 bases, there was a span of 18 bases. In DNA, the CDR3 is TGCGCCAGCAGCCAAGATCACGATCCGGGGGCTGACTACGAGCAGTACTTC. It codes for CASSQDHDPGADYEQYF.

V usage is TRBV29-1 and J usage is TRBJ2-1, with D unresolved. The CDR3 is 11 amino acids. The germline V gene encodes CDR1 SQVTM and CDR2 ANQGSEA. V lost 4 bases and J lost 13, with 14 bases in between. The CDR3 bases are TGCAGCGTTGCATCTCTCGGTAAACAGTTCTTC. As protein: CSVASLGKQFF.

This clonotype was seen just once. The chain uses TRBV12-3 or TRBV12-4 and TRBJ2-6, with D hard to call. The CDR3 is 14 residues long. Trimming took 7 bases from V and 0 from J, leaving 7 bases between them. CDR3 nucleotide sequence: TGTGCCAGCAAGGAGAGCTCTGGGGCCAACGTCCTGACTTTC. Its translation is CASKESSGANVLTF.

V and J are TRBV5-1 and TRBJ2-1, with 14 bases lining up with TRBD2. Germline assignment: CDR1 SGHRS and CDR2 YFSETQ. J was trimmed by 7 bases and V by 2 bases; bases with no gene match: 5. CDR3 length equals 16 residues. CDR3 sequence reads: CASSLRTSGGHNEQFF. The CDR3 nucleotides are TGCGCCAGCAGCTTACGGACTAGCGGGGGGCATAATGAGCAGTTCTTC. The full variable domain, its missing parts supplied by reference TRBV5-1 and TRBJ2-1, is KAGVTQTPRYLIKTRGQQVTLSCSPISGHRSVSWYQQTPGQGLQFLFEYFSETQRNKGNFPGRFSGRQFSNSRSEMNVSTLELGDSALYLCASSLRTSGGHNEQFFGPGTRLTVL.

The gene calls are TRBV6-6 and TRBJ1-1, with a weak D call TRBD1 (5 bases). Between the trimmed V and J ends, which lost 6 bases and 0 bases, there was a span of 11 bases. From germline, CDR1 is MNHNY and CDR2 SVGAGI (reference sequence). This CDR3 is built from 14 residues. CDR3 bases: TGTGCCAGCAGATTACAGGTACTGAACACTGAAGCTTTCTTT. As protein: CASRLQVLNTEAFF.

V usage is TRBV12-3 or TRBV12-4 and J usage is TRBJ1-6; D possibly corresponds to TRBD1 (6 bases). This CDR3 spans 14 amino acids. V lost 6 bases, J lost 7 bases, and 13 bases lay in between. The CDR3 protein is CASRYGGRNSPLHF. The CDR3 coding sequence is TGTGCCAGCAGGTACGGGGGCCGGAATTCACCCCTCCACTTT.

In its sample, this clonotype was seen once. At one end the junction does not follow the germline gene, possibly because of a read error. The chain combines TRBV3-1 with TRBJ2-1, with TRBD2 matching over 10 bases. The CDR3 is 14 amino acids. CDR1 and CDR2 from the germline V gene are LGHDT and YNNKEL (reference sequence). The CDR3 nucleotides are TGTGCCGGCAGATTAGCGGGGGGTACAGATGAGCAGTTCTTC. This gives the protein CAGRLAGGTDEQFF.

This clonotype was seen a handful of times. The chain uses TRBV12-3 or TRBV12-4 and TRBJ2-7; 8 bases line up with TRBD2. With 3 bases clipped from V and 2 bases from J, the junction kept 6 bases outside the gene matches. This CDR3 is 15 amino acids long. The chain's CDR3 is CASSLGGGFAYEQYF. The CDR3, as DNA: TGTGCCAGCAGTTTGGGCGGGGGGTTTGCCTACGAGCAGTACTTC.

The rearrangement uses TRBV28 and TRBJ1-5; no reliable D call. The CDR3 is 13 residues long. CDR1 is MDHEN, CDR2 SYDVKM, per germline. Trimming left V 2 bases short and J 7 bases short, with 9 bases between. The CDR3 sequence is CASSLPGRQPQHF. The CDR3 region has the DNA TGTGCCAGCAGTTTACCGGGTAGGCAGCCCCAGCATTTT.

This clonotype was counted a single time. V and J are TRBV19 and TRBJ2-5; D possibly uses TRBD1 or TRBD2 (5 bases each). The CDR3 totals 17 residues. The germline CDR1 and CDR2 sequences are LNHDA and SQIVND (reference sequence). Trimming took 5 bases from V and 4 from J, leaving 23 bases between them. The CDR3 region has the DNA TGTGCCAGTAGTTTTCGCCTCCGGGACCTGTGGGGAGAGACCCAGTACTTC. Protein sequence: CASSFRLRDLWGETQYF.

The V call is TRBV6-5, the J call TRBJ2-1; a weak D match, TRBD2 (6 bases). Trimming stripped 2 bases from V and 9 bases from J, with 14 bases between. The CDR3 covers 14 residues. The V gene's germline CDR1 is MNHEY and CDR2 SVGAGI. Here the CDR3 reads CASSYTGSAVEQFF. The CDR3 bases are TGTGCCAGCAGTTACACCGGGAGTGCGGTTGAGCAGTTCTTC.

There are a few counts of this clonotype. The DNA of the CDR3 is TGTGCCAGCCGACAGGTAATGAACACTGAAGCTTTCTTT. Translating it yields CASRQVMNTEAFF. V usage is TRBV11-2 and J usage is TRBJ1-1, with a tentative D call TRBD1 (6 bases). Germline V gives CDR1 SGHAT, CDR2 FQNNGV. Trimming shortened V by 8 bases and J by 0 bases, and 10 bases separated the two germline ends. The CDR3 sequence is 13 residues long.

This rearrangement joins TRBV12-3 or TRBV12-4 to TRBJ2-5, with 15 positions matching TRBD2. The length of the CDR3 is 17 residues. After removal of 7 bases from V and 4 bases from J, the junction contained 10 bases not matched to a gene. The CDR3 nucleotides read TGTGCCAGCAAAATCGGACTAGCGGGGGGGTTGCGAGAGACCCAGTACTTC. This sequence encodes CASKIGLAGGLRETQYF.

This chain uses TRBV15 with TRBJ1-5; 9 bases are a match to TRBD1. The CDR3 is 15 amino acids. V was pared by 3 bases and J by 5 bases, with 5 bases of the junction left unmatched. Per the germline V gene, CDR1 is LNHNV and CDR2 is YYDKDF (reference sequence). CDR3 sequence (DNA): TGTGCCACCAGCAGGGACAGGGGATTGTATCAGCCCCAGCATTTT. Encoded protein: CATSRDRGLYQPQHF.

This clonotype was counted a few times. J is TRBJ1-2 and V is TRBV27; D not certain. The CDR3 consists of 13 residues. V was cut by 1 base and J by 4 bases, with 7 bases left in between. The germline CDR1 and CDR2 sequences are MNHEY and SMNVEV (reference sequence). The CDR3 nucleotides are TGTGCCAGCAGTTTATACGGAGCCTATGGCTACACCTTC. Encoded protein: CASSLYGAYGYTF.

To note about this clonotype: The limits of the CDR3 on the DNA are not certain, so only TCRdb's listed CDR3 is given. The V and J genes are TRBV2 and TRBJ1-2; whether TRBD1, the table's D call, matches the DNA was not checked. The CDR3 region is 15 residues in length, termini included. Germline assignment: CDR1 SNHLY and CDR2 FYNNEI. The CDR3 loop is CAGAGEIPTNYGCTF.

CDR3 nucleotides: TGTGCCAGCAGCTCTGGAAAGCGGGGAAACCAAGAGACCCAGTACTTC. Encoded protein: CASSSGKRGNQETQYF. This chain links TRBV27 with TRBJ2-5; 7 bases align to TRBD2. The germline CDR1 and CDR2 sequences are MNHEY and SMNVEV (reference sequence). With V trimmed by 6 bases and J by 0 bases, 10 bases remained unmatched. The CDR3 loop spans 16 amino acids.

This clonotype has more than one count but fewer than ten. This rearrangement joins TRBV5-1 to TRBJ2-4; TRBD1 matches 10 bases. This CDR3 is built from 16 residues. The V segment lost 4 bases and the J segment 2 bases; nucleotides outside the gene matches: 6. Germline V gene sequence: CDR1 SGHRS, CDR2 YFSETQ. DNA for the CDR3: TGCGCCAGCAGCCCCGGACAGGGGGTAACCAAAAACATTCAGTACTTC. It codes for CASSPGQGVTKNIQYF.

This clonotype was counted between two and nine times. The rearrangement uses TRBV6-2 or TRBV6-3 and TRBJ1-5; tentative D call: TRBD1 (5 bases). The CDR3 is made up of 13 amino acids. Germline V gives CDR1 MNHEY, CDR2 SVGEGT. The V end lost 6 bases, the J end lost 7 bases, and 13 bases lay between the germline ends. The CDR3, as DNA: TGTGCCAGCAGACCCAGGGCAGGGCAGCCCCAGCATTTT. This codes for CASRPRAGQPQHF.

The chain uses TRBV28 and TRBJ2-5, with D unclear. The germline V gene has CDR1 MDHEN and CDR2 SYDVKM. V lost 3 bases and J lost 3, with 8 bases in between. The CDR3 is made up of 13 amino acids. This CDR3 reads CASSFPPEETQYF. In DNA form, the CDR3 reads TGTGCCAGCAGTTTCCCCCCGGAAGAGACCCAGTACTTC.

This clonotype was counted at least ten times. The gene calls are TRBV4-3 and TRBJ2-1, with 7 positions matching TRBD2. With V trimmed by 1 base and J by 7 bases, 13 bases remained unmatched. Germline V CDR1 and CDR2: LGHNA, YSLEER. The CDR3 has 17 residues. The chain's CDR3 is CASSQVGRARGGNEQFF. The CDR3 coding sequence is TGCGCCAGCAGCCAAGTTGGGCGGGCTAGGGGAGGGAATGAGCAGTTCTTC.

This clonotype was detected only a few times. The V call is TRBV29-1, the J call TRBJ2-7; maybe TRBD2 (6 bases). The CDR3 has 15 amino acids. The germline CDR1 and CDR2 sequences are SQVTM and ANQGSEA. V dropped 2 bases and J dropped 0 bases, with 14 bases sitting between them. In DNA form, the CDR3 reads TGCAGCGTTGAAAGCACGACGGGGGACTCCTACGAGCAGTACTTC. This encodes CSVESTTGDSYEQYF.

The chain links TRBV7-2 to TRBJ1-1; 8 nucleotides agree with TRBD1. The CDR3 consists of 18 residues. CDR1 is SGHTA, CDR2 FQGNSA, per germline. Germline trimming cut 0 bases from V and 1 base from J; bases unmatched to any gene: 10. CDR3 residues: CASSLADTGTGTNTEAFF. The CDR3 DNA reads TGTGCCAGCAGCTTAGCCGATACCGGGACAGGCACGAACACTGAAGCTTTCTTT.

The CDR3 region is CASSHRDSVYEQYF. DNA of the CDR3: TGTGCCAGCAGCCACCGGGACAGCGTTTACGAGCAGTACTTC. This chain links TRBV4-2 with TRBJ2-7; 7 bases map to TRBD1. Germline trimming cut 3 bases from V and 4 bases from J; bases unmatched to any gene: 6. The CDR3 is 14 amino acids. Germline V gene sequence: CDR1 LGHNA, CDR2 YNFKEQ.